This entry lists 15 T cell receptor beta chains sequenced from one sample in a study of T cells in women clearing cervical HPV infection. Sequencing was performed with immunoSEQ multiplex PCR; in TCRdb, only in-frame clones are kept and a portion is missing. This repertoire includes approximately 18,000 clones. The specimen sequenced was blood buffy coat. The source is a woman between 18 and 69 years old with a cervical HPV16 infection that either progressed to CIN3+ or cleared (not recorded which).

With regard to this clone: Coverage ceases 3 residues before the CDR3 finishes, and the germline J gene fills in the end. The chain joins TRBV29-1 to TRBJ1-1; no definite D call. Trimming took 7 bases from V and 0 from J, leaving 12 bases between them. There are 13 residues in the CDR3. Germline V CDR1 and CDR2: SQVTM, ANQGSEA. The CDR3 region is CSGVTHMNTEAFF. The sequenced CDR3 bases are TGCAGCGGGGTGACACACATGAACACTGAA.

The CDR3 bases that were read are TGTGCCAGCAGTGAACGCGGCCGCGGATATAATTCACCC. Translating it yields CASSERGRGYNSP. The full CDR3 protein is CASSERGRGYNSPLHF. This chain connects TRBV6-1 to TRBJ1-6; D gene uncertain. The read ends 3 residues before the CDR3 terminus; that terminus is restored from the germline J gene. Per germline, CDR1 MNHNS and CDR2 SASEGT. V was trimmed by 2 bases and J by 4 bases, leaving 12 bases between them. CDR3 size: 16 residues.

A word on this clone: The read falls 3 residues short of the CDR3 end, and the missing part is taken from the germline J gene. V usage is TRBV9 and J usage is TRBJ1-1, with 9 bases that match TRBD1. The CDR3 runs 13 residues. CDR1 is SGDLS, CDR2 YYNGEE, per germline. CDR3 residues: CASSETDRGRAFF. Partial CDR3 DNA: TGTGCCAGCAGCGAGACTGACAGGGGGAGG.

As concerns this clone: The read halts 3 residues ahead of the CDR3 end, with the missing end drawn from the germline J gene. The chain links TRBV2 to TRBJ1-1; D remains ambiguous. CDR1 and CDR2 (germline): SNHLY, FYNNEI. CDR3 length: 16 amino acids. The V end was cut by 5 bases, the J end by 0 bases, with 16 bases between. CDR3 amino acids: CASSRRKGSVNTEAFF. The CDR3 bases that were read are TGTGCCAGCAGTAGACGGAAGGGCTCGGTGAACACTGAA.

Note on this clone: The sequenced fragment ends 3 residues before the CDR3 boundary, so the rest is inferred from the germline J gene. The rearrangement links TRBV4-2 to TRBJ2-5, with D possibly matching TRBD2 (6 bases). Trimming shortened V by 4 bases and J by 4 bases, and 22 bases separated the two germline ends. Germline V lookup: CDR1 LGHNA, CDR2 YNFKEQ. The CDR3 sequence is 17 residues long. CDR3 DNA (partial): TGTGCCAGCAGCCCCCGACCGTGGGGGACTGCATCAGAGACC. It encodes CASSPRPWGTASET. The complete CDR3 sequence is CASSPRPWGTASETQYF.

This clone counts as medium-sized (0.01 to 0.1%) by frequency. At one end, the junction sequence differs from germline, possibly due to a read error. The read ends 3 residues before the CDR3 terminus; that terminus is restored from the germline J gene. The chain carries TRBV29-1 and TRBJ1-1; the D gene is possibly TRBD1 (6 bases). This CDR3 has 11 amino acids. CDR1 and CDR2 from the germline V gene are SQVTM and ANQGSEA. The part of the CDR3 DNA that was read is TGCAGCGGGACAGCGAACAGTGAA. This gives the protein CSGTANSE. Given in full, the CDR3 is CSGTANSEAFF.

Details on this clone: The sequenced fragment ends 3 residues before the CDR3 boundary, so the rest is inferred from the germline J gene. This chain joins TRBV5-1 and TRBJ2-1; the match to TRBD2 covers 14 bases. This CDR3 is built from 15 residues. The germline CDR1 and CDR2 sequences are SGHRS and YFSETQ. Germline trimming cut 3 bases from V and 9 bases from J; bases unmatched to any gene: 5. Here the CDR3 reads CASSSGTSGGGEQFF. The part of the CDR3 DNA that was read is TGCGCCAGCAGCTCCGGGACTAGCGGGGGAGGTGAG. The whole variable domain, remainder taken from reference TRBV5-1 and TRBJ2-1, is KAGVTQTPRYLIKTRGQQVTLSCSPISGHRSVSWYQQTPGQGLQFLFEYFSETQRNKGNFPGRFSGRQFSNSRSEMNVSTLELGDSALYLCASSSGTSGGGEQFFGPGTRLTVL.

Worth noting for this clone: The read ends 3 residues shy of where the CDR3 ends; the end is completed using the germline J gene. The V call is TRBV5-4, the J call TRBJ2-7, with D possibly TRBD2 on 6 matching bases. The V gene's germline CDR1 is SGHNT and CDR2 YYREEE (reference sequence). V lost 0 bases and J 1 base, leaving 11 bases between the germline ends. The CDR3 is 15 amino acids. CDR3 DNA, as far as it was read: TGTGCCAGCAGCTTGGGAGCGGGCCGGTCCTACGAG. This encodes CASSLGAGRSYE. The whole CDR3 is CASSLGAGRSYEQYF.

About this clone: The read terminates 3 residues before the CDR3 end, so the remaining end is supplied by the germline J gene. The gene calls are TRBV13 and TRBJ1-2; 8 bases match TRBD1. CDR3 size: 14 residues. Germline CDR1 is PRHDT and CDR2 is FYEKMQ (reference sequence). The CDR3 protein is CASSTTGQGWGYTF. The CDR3 bases that were read are TGTGCCAGCAGTACTACTGGACAGGGTTGGGGC.

For this clone: The CDR3 goes on 3 residues after the read ends, and that part is filled in from the germline J gene. The V call is TRBV19, the J call TRBJ1-5, with 7 bases lining up with TRBD1. This CDR3 contains 15 residues. The V gene end was trimmed by 3 bases and the J gene end by 5 bases; junction bases not matched to a gene: 7. In germline, CDR1 is LNHDA, CDR2 SQIVND (reference sequence). Here the CDR3 reads CASSIGQDFYQPQHF. The part of the CDR3 DNA that was read is TGTGCCAGTAGTATTGGACAGGATTTTTATCAGCCC.

Comments on this clone: The read gets to within 3 residues of the CDR3 end, and the germline J gene fills in the rest. The J gene is TRBJ1-1, the V gene TRBV20-1; perhaps TRBD1 as D (6 bases). Trimming shortened V by 6 bases and J by 4 bases, and 15 bases separated the two germline ends. CDR3 length: 13 amino acids. CDR1 and CDR2 from the germline V gene are DFQATT and SNEGSKA (reference sequence). The CDR3 here is CSADRIGGTEAFF. The sequenced part of the CDR3 DNA is TGCAGTGCAGATAGGATAGGGGGCACTGAA.

In regard to this clone: The CDR3 end is not reached by the read, which stops 3 residues before it; the germline J gene fills it in. V is TRBV7-2 and J is TRBJ1-1, with D possibly matching TRBD1 (6 bases). Germline V gene data show CDR1 as SGHTA and CDR2 as FQGNSA. The V end was cut by 5 bases, the J end by 1 base, with 11 bases between. The CDR3 sequence is 14 residues long. The sequenced CDR3 bases are TGTGCCAGCAGCCTGGGGGGGCAGAACACTGAA. Amino acids: CASSLGGQNTE. The entire CDR3 protein is CASSLGGQNTEAFF.

In the case of this clone: The read finishes 3 residues shy of the CDR3 end, and the germline J gene is used to complete it. This sequence joins TRBV19 and TRBJ1-5, with D possibly TRBD1 on 5 matching bases. CDR3 length equals 15 residues. The germline gives CDR1 LNHDA, CDR2 SQIVND (reference sequence). Trimming removed 6 bases at V and 3 bases at J, with 15 bases between. CDR3 sequence reads: CASSPSGHNNQPQHF. The part of the CDR3 DNA that was read is TGTGCCAGTAGCCCCTCCGGACATAACAATCAGCCC.

A word on this clone: The read ends 3 residues before the CDR3 terminus; that terminus is restored from the germline J gene. This rearrangement joins TRBV19 to TRBJ1-2, with 9 bases that match TRBD1. The germline gives CDR1 LNHDA, CDR2 SQIVND (reference sequence). With V trimmed by 10 bases and J by 5 bases, 5 bases remained unmatched. The CDR3 runs to 12 residues. This CDR3 reads CATKTGGYGYTF. The sequenced part of the CDR3 DNA is TGTGCCACCAAGACAGGGGGGTATGGC.

About this clone: The CDR3 extends 3 residues past the end of the read, so its final part is completed from the germline J gene. The chain carries TRBV14 and TRBJ1-1, with D possibly matching TRBD1 (5 bases). CDR3 size: 16 residues. V gave up 0 bases and J gave up 1 base, with 12 bases separating them. CDR1 is SGHDN, CDR2 FVKESK, per germline. The chain's CDR3 is CASSQDRGSWNTEAFF. The part of the CDR3 DNA that was read is TGTGCCAGCAGCCAAGATAGGGGCTCCTGGAACACTGAA.